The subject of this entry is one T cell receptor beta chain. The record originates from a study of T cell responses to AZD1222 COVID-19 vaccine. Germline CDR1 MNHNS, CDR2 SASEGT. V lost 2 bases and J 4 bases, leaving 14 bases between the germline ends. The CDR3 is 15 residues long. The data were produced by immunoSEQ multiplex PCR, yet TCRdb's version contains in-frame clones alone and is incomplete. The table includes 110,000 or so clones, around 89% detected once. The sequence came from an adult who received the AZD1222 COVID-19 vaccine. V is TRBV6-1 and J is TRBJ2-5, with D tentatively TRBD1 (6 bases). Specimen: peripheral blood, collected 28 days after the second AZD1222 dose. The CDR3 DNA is TGTGCCAGCAGTGAACGGGTCCAGACAGGAGAGACCCAGTACTTC. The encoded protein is CASSERVQTGETQYF.